This T cell receptor (beta chain) was obtained from a study of molecular identifiers for immune sequencing clone quantification. At least ten counts were recorded for this clonotype. Its antigen remains unknown. Overall study results and limits: Underestimation of highly expanded clone sizes could arise where identical TCR molecules share a barcode. Reports indicate spiked Jurkat TCR RNA from one cell could be found among 1 million or so naive cells.

TCRdb processed the PCR reads anew with MiXCR; each CDR3 protein has one entry. Of some 650,000 distinct CDR3 sequences detected, nearly 20% appear once; the ten largest clones hold 0.85%. The germline V gene has CDR1 SGHTA and CDR2 FQGTGA. This CDR3 is 13 amino acids long. V was shortened by 6 bases and J by 2 bases, with 9 bases between the two germline ends. The TCR originated in a human donor in good health. Some libraries in this study had Jurkat cell RNA spiked in. The rearrangement links TRBV7-3 to TRBJ2-3; D remains unclear. Sequenced sample: naive CD8+ T cells from blood, with Jurkat cell RNA spiked in. The subset is: FACS-sorted CD8+CD4-CCR7+CD45RA+ naive T cells. CDR3 DNA sequence: TGTGCCAGCAGGCGAGAAAACACAGATACGCAGTATTTT. Amino acids: CASRRENTDTQYF.